In this sample, the clone carrying this TCR beta chain turned up once. This sample was taken from a study of blood T cell repertoires in COVID-19. The CDR3 extends over 22 amino acids. As handled by the study authors: Amplification with reference gene primers provided the estimates of nucleated cell counts. Clones were sequenced by immunoSEQ multiplex PCR, and TCRdb holds only the in-frame ones, with some missing. Clonal size and the V and J genes are those of that table, whereas D and trimming came from the DNA. The sample yields about 74,000 clones, 80% to 90% seen once. Sequenced sample: peripheral blood. The chain uses TRBV21-1 and TRBJ2-4; the D call in the table, TRBD2, was not verified against the DNA. TRBV21-1 is a documented pseudogene. The clonotype was recovered from an elderly woman with acute or convalescent COVID-19. This CDR3 reads CASSKALRVYWGVTLAKNIQYF. The CDR3 DNA reads TGTGCCAGCAGCAAAGCGCTTAGGGTTTACTGGGGGGTGACCCTAGCCAAAAACATTCAGTACTTC.